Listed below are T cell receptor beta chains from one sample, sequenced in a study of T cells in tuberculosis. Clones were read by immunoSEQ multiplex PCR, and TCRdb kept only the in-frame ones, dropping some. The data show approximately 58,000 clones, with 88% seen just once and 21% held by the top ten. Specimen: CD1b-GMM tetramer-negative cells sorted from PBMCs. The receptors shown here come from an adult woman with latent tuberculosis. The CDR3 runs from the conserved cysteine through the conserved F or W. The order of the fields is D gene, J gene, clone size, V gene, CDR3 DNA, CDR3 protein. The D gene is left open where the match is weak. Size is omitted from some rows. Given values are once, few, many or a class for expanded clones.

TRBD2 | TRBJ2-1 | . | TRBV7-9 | TGTGCCAGCAGCTTTCTAGCGGGGAGCTCCTACAATGAGCAGTTCTTC | CASSFLAGSSYNEQFF
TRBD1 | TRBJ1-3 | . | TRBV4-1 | TGCGCCAGCAGCCAAGATCCTGGACAGGCCTCCCCCAGGGACACCATATATTTT | CASSQDPGQASPRDTIYF
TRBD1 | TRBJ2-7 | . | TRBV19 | TGTGCCAGTAGTATCGGGACAGGGTCCTACGAGCAGTACTTC | CASSIGTGSYEQYF
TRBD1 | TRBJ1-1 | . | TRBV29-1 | TGCAGCGTTGAATGGGGACAGGGTATGGGTACTGAAGCTTTCTTT | CSVEWGQGMGTEAFF
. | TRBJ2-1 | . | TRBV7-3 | TGTGCCAGCAGCTTTGGTGGGAGCTCCTACAATGAGCAGTTCTTC | CASSFGGSSYNEQFF
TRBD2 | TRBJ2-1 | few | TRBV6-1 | TGTGCCAGCAGTCGAAGCGGGGGGGCACGAAATGAGCAGTTCTTC | CASSRSGGARNEQFF
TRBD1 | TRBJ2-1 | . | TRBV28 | TGTGCCAGCAGTTTTAACAGAAAGGGGACAGGGATGACTCCCAATGTATACAATGAGCAGTTCTTC | CASSFNRKGTGMTPNVYNEQFF
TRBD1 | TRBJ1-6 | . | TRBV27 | TGTGCCAGCAGTTTGTCCACAGGGGGAGGTTCACCCCTCCACTTT | CASSLSTGGGSPLHF
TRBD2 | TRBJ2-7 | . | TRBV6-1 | TGTGCCAGCAGTGAATCACTAGCGGGAGGCCTCTACGAGCAGTACTTC | CASSESLAGGLYEQYF
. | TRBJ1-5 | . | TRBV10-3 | TGTGCCATCAGTGGAGGGTCAAATCAGCCCCAGCATTTT | CAISGGSNQPQHF
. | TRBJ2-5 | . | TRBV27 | TGTGCCAGCAGTTTCTCTAAGACCCAGTACTTC | CASSFSKTQYF
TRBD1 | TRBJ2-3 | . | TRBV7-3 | TGTGCCAGCAGCTTGGACAGGGGGATAGATACGCAGTATTTT | CASSLDRGIDTQYF
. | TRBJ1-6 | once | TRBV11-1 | TGTGCCAGCAGCTTAGACGGGGTTTCACCCCTCCACTTT | CASSLDGVSPLHF
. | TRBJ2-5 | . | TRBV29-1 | TGCAGCGTTGAATGGGGGCAAAGACAAGAGACCCAGTACTTC | CSVEWGQRQETQYF
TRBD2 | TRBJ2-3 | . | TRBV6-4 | TGTGCCAGCAGTGACTCTACTAGCGGGGGCACAGATACGCAGTATTTT | CASSDSTSGGTDTQYF
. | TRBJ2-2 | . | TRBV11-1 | TGTGCCAGCAGCCTCACAGGGTCCCCCGGGGAGCTGTTTTTT | CASSLTGSPGELFF
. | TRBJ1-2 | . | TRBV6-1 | TGTGCCAGTGCACAGGGAACCTCTCGGTACACCTTC | CASAQGTSRYTF
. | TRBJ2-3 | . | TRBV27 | TGTGCCAGCAGCATCCCGGGACTCCGCGATACGCAGTATTTT | CASSIPGLRDTQYF
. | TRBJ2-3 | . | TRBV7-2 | TGTGCCAGCAGCAGGTACGCCGGGACTCAATACGGAGATACGCAGTATTTT | CASSRYAGTQYGDTQYF
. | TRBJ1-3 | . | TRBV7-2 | TGTGCCAGCAGCTCCAGATCCATCTCTGGAAACACCATATATTTT | CASSSRSISGNTIYF
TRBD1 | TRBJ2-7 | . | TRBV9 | TGTGCCAGCAGCGTGTGGGACAGCTCCTACGAGCAGTACTTC | CASSVWDSSYEQYF
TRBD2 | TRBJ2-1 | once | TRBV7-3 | TGTGCCAGCAGCTCCAGCGGGGGGGCTATCAATGAGCAGTTCTTC | CASSSSGGAINEQFF
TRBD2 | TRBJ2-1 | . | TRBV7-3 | TGTGCCAGCAGCTCCGGACTAGCGGGAAGATCATCTGAGCAGTTCTTC | CASSSGLAGRSSEQFF
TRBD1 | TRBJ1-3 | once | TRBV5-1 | TGCGCCAGCAGCGCCGGGACAGCAGGCGGAAACACCATATATTTT | CASSAGTAGGNTIYF
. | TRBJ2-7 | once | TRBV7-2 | TGTGCCAGCAGCTTAGTCCTTCCGGGACTCCATACGCTACACGAGCAGTACTTC | CASSLVLPGLHTLHEQYF
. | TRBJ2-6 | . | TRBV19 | TGTGCCAGTAGCAGCCGAGGGTATGTCGGGGCCAACGTCCTGACTTTC | CASSSRGYVGANVLTF
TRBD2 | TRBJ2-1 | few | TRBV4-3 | TGCGCCAGCAGCCAAGATACACTAGCGGGGGGCTCCTACAATGAGCAGTTCTTC | CASSQDTLAGGSYNEQFF
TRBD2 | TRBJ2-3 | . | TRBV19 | TGTGCCAGTAGCCAGACTAGCGGGGGGGTGATGAATACGCAGTATTTT | CASSQTSGGVMNTQYF
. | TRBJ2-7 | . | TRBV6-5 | TGTGCCAGCAGTTACTCGAGTAGGAGTCCCTACGAGCAGTACTTC | CASSYSSRSPYEQYF
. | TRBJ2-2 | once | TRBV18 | TGTGCCAGCTCATCCCGACAGGCTGACACCGGGGAGCTGTTTTTT | CASSSRQADTGELFF
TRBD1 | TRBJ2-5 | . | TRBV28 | TGTGCCAGCAGTCCCAGGACAGGAATAGAGACCCAGTACTTC | CASSPRTGIETQYF